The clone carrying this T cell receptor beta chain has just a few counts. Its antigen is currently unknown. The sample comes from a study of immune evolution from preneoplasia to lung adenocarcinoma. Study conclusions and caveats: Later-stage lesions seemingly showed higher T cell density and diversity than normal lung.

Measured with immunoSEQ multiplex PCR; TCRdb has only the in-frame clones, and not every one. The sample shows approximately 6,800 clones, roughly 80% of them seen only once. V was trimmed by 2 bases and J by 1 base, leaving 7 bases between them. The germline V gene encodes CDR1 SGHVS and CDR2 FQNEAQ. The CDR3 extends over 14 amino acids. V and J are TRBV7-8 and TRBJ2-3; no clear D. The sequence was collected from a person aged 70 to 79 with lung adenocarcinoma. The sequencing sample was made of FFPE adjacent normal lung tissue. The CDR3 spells CASSLLRGTDTQYF. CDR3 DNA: TGTGCCAGCAGCTTACTCCGGGGCACAGATACGCAGTATTTT.